This T cell receptor (beta chain) was captured in a study of blood T cell repertoires in COVID-19. Sequencing used immunoSEQ multiplex PCR; TCRdb keeps in-frame clones, though not all of them. The data contain 150,000 to 200,000 clones, around nine tenths of them singletons. The CDR3 length is 15 residues. The trim removed 6 bases at V and 6 bases at J, leaving 9 bases unmatched. Germline CDR1 and CDR2: MNHEY and SVGAGI. The rearrangement uses TRBV6-5 and TRBJ2-1; TRBD2 agrees at 9 bases. Material: peripheral blood. This sequence originates from a woman in her 70s with COVID-19, enrolled during active disease. CDR3 loop: CASSLGLALINEQFF. CDR3 coding DNA: TGTGCCAGCAGCCTGGGACTAGCCTTAATCAATGAGCAGTTCTTC.